The sequence of this TCR beta chain was determined in a study of CD8 T cells in ankylosing spondylitis. Study-wide findings and caveats: CD8+ cells made up the disease-linked clones, which were relatively rare in peripheral blood.

MiXCR was run by TCRdb on the 5' RACE reads, yielding one entry per CDR3 protein. The data show about 130,000 distinct CDR3 sequences, with about a tenth seen just once and 3% to 4% held by the top ten. Note on this clonotype: The antigen remains undetermined.

This CDR3 spans 14 amino acids. The germline V gene has CDR1 SGDLS and CDR2 YYNGEE. Trimming cost V 3 bases and J 3 bases, with 10 bases left between them. The chain carries TRBV9 and TRBJ2-1; unclear D gene. Material for sequencing was blood, either unsorted or a sorted T cell fraction (not recorded which). The clonotype was recovered from a male donor with ankylosing spondylitis or in good health (not recorded which). The CDR3, as DNA: TGTGCCAGCAGCGGATCCGGTATCTACAATGAGCAGTTCTTC. Protein: CASSGSGIYNEQFF.